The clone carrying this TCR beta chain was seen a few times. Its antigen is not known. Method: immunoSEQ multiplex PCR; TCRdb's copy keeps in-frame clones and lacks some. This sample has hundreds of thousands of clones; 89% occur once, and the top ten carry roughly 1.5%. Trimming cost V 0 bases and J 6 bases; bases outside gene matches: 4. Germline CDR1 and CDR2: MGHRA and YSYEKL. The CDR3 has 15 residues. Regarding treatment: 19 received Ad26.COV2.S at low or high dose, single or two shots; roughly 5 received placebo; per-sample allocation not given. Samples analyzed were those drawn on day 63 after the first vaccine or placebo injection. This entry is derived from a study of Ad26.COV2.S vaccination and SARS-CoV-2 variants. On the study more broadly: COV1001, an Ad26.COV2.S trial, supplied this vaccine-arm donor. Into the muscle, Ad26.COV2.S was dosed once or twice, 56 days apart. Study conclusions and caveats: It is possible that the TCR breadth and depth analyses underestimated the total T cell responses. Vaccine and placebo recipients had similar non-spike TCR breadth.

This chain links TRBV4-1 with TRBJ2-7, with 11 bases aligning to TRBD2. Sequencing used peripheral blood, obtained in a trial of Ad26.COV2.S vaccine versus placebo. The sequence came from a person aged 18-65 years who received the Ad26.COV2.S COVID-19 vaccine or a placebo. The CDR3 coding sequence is TGCGCCAGCAGCCAAGATAGACTAGCGGGATGCGAGCAGTACTTC. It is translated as CASSQDRLAGCEQYF.